These 17 T cell receptor beta chains share one sample of origin, sequenced in a study of identical twins. TCRdb fed the 5' RACE reads into MiXCR, producing one record per CDR3 protein. Seen here are some 320,000 distinct CDR3 sequences, 9% to 15% observed once, and the top ten hold 7.2%. This sample was shared with a second study, whose subject was yellow fever vaccine responses in identical twins.

Sequencing was done on a sample of CD8+ T cells sorted from blood. The receptors here all came from a young woman in good health.

The chain is built from TRBV4-1 and TRBJ2-1; D call uncertain. The CDR3 has 17 amino acids. V dropped 0 bases and J dropped 0 bases, with 12 bases sitting between them. The germline V gene has CDR1 MGHRA and CDR2 YSYEKL. In DNA, the CDR3 is TGCGCCAGCAGCCAAGATCCCGGCGTGAGCTCCTACAATGAGCAGTTCTTC. Translation gives CASSQDPGVSSYNEQFF.

This clonotype occurred many times. The chain couples TRBV6-1 to TRBJ2-1; 10 bases fit TRBD2. V lost 2 bases and J lost 6; bases outside the gene matches: 4. CDR3 size: 15 residues. The germline V gene has CDR1 MNHNS and CDR2 SASEGT. Here the CDR3 reads CASSEWVAGGNEQFF. CDR3 nucleotide sequence: TGTGCCAGCAGTGAATGGGTAGCGGGAGGCAATGAGCAGTTCTTC.

This clonotype appeared a few times. This chain joins TRBV10-3 and TRBJ1-5, with TRBD1 as a possible D gene (5 bases). There are 15 residues in the CDR3. Germline V lookup: CDR1 ENHRY, CDR2 SYGVKD. V gave up 0 bases and J gave up 9 bases, with 15 bases separating them. The CDR3 is CAISESGQGGWPQHF. For the CDR3, the DNA is TGTGCCATCAGTGAGTCTGGGCAGGGAGGATGGCCCCAGCATTTT.

V usage is TRBV6-6 and J usage is TRBJ1-5; D call uncertain. Trimming shortened V by 4 bases and J by 9 bases, and 7 bases separated the two germline ends. Germline CDR1 reads MNHNY; CDR2 reads SVGAGI (reference sequence). CDR3 length: 11 residues. CDR3 amino acids: CASSSLGPQHF. DNA for the CDR3: TGTGCCAGCAGTTCCCTCGGGCCCCAGCATTTT.

The rearrangement joins TRBV2 to TRBJ2-7, with 11 bases identical to TRBD2. The V gene end was trimmed by 8 bases and the J gene end by 0 bases; junction bases not matched to a gene: 9. Germline lookup yields CDR1 SNHLY and CDR2 FYNNEI. The CDR3 covers 16 residues. The CDR3, as DNA: TGTGCCAGCTGTAGCGGGAGGGCAGGAAACTCCTACGAGCAGTACTTC. This gives the protein CASCSGRAGNSYEQYF.

This clonotype appeared a few times. The V and J genes are TRBV27 and TRBJ2-7; tentative D call: TRBD2 (6 bases). CDR1 MNHEY and CDR2 SMNVEV come from the germline V gene (reference sequence). V was clipped by 3 bases and J by 6 bases, with 12 bases between them. This CDR3 is built from 13 residues. The CDR3 region has the DNA TGTGCCAGCAGTTTCCGGGGGTCGTCCGAGCAGTACTTC. This encodes CASSFRGSSEQYF.

This clonotype occurred a few times. The chain recombines TRBV5-6 with TRBJ2-7, with no clear D. The germline CDR1 and CDR2 sequences are SGHDT and YYEEEE. V shed 0 bases and J shed 1 base, with 5 bases lying between them. The length of the CDR3 is 13 residues. CDR3 nucleotide sequence: TGTGCCAGCAGCTTGGCCCAGTCCTACGAGCAGTACGTC. Translating gives CASSLAQSYEQYV.

The CDR3: CASTSTGKGYEQYF. In nucleotides, the CDR3 is TGTGCCAGCACCTCAACAGGGAAAGGTTACGAGCAGTACTTC. V usage is TRBV7-9 and J usage is TRBJ2-7, with D possibly being TRBD1 (6 bases). The CDR3 sequence is 14 residues long. Trimming removed 7 bases from V and 4 bases from J, with 17 bases in between. CDR1 is SEHNR and CDR2 is FQNEAQ in the germline V gene (reference sequence).

The genes are TRBV27 and TRBJ2-1, with 13 bases identical to TRBD2. Germline CDR1 and CDR2: MNHEY and SMNVEV (reference sequence). J gave up 0 bases and V 6 bases, and 5 bases lay outside the gene matches. The CDR3 loop spans 17 amino acids. This CDR3 reads CASSRLAGGLSYNEQFF. The DNA of the CDR3 is TGTGCCAGCAGCCGACTAGCGGGGGGCCTCTCCTACAATGAGCAGTTCTTC.

The V and J genes are TRBV2 and TRBJ2-7; 8 bases align to TRBD2. This CDR3 spans 16 amino acids. With 6 bases clipped from V and 4 bases from J, the junction kept 14 bases outside the gene matches. Germline V lookup: CDR1 SNHLY, CDR2 FYNNEI. The CDR3 here is CASSLGQAGAPYEQYV. The DNA for the CDR3 is TGTGCCAGCAGCCTAGGTCAAGCGGGGGCACCTTACGAGCAGTACGTC.

This chain links TRBV3-1 with TRBJ2-7; the D is unclear. The V and J ends lost 0 bases and 2 bases respectively, with 14 bases between them. Germline CDR1 and CDR2: LGHDT and YNNKEL (reference sequence). The CDR3 covers 16 residues. CDR3 nucleotide sequence: TGTGCCAGCAGCCAAGATTCCCCGACTCCTACCTACGAGCAGTACTTC. Its protein product is CASSQDSPTPTYEQYF.

This clonotype was observed a few times. The rearrangement uses TRBV3-1 and TRBJ2-3, with D perhaps TRBD2 (6 bases). Trimming took 3 bases from V and 6 from J, leaving 13 bases between them. Germline assignment: CDR1 LGHDT and CDR2 YNNKEL (reference sequence). This CDR3 has 14 residues. In nucleotides, the CDR3 is TGTGCCAGCAGCCAGACTAGAGCCTTGGATACGCAGTATTTT. Its translation: CASSQTRALDTQYF.

The gene calls are TRBV7-8 and TRBJ2-5; D tentatively reads TRBD1 or TRBD2 (5 bases each). The CDR3 consists of 16 residues. Germline V gene sequence: CDR1 SGHVS, CDR2 FQNEAQ. Trimming cost V 2 bases and J 2 bases, with 15 bases left between them. CDR3 sequence: CASSLFQRGGQETQYF. The CDR3 DNA sequence: TGTGCCAGCAGCTTATTTCAGAGGGGTGGGCAAGAGACCCAGTACTTC.

This clonotype was counted only a few times. V gene TRBV25-1 combines with J gene TRBJ2-1, with 8 bases fitting TRBD2. The V and J ends lost 4 bases and 8 bases, in that order; junction bases with no gene match: 10. Germline V gene sequence: CDR1 MGHDK, CDR2 SYGVNS. This CDR3 has 15 amino acids. The CDR3 reads CASSARDSRGDEQFF. CDR3 bases: TGTGCCAGCAGTGCCCGGGACTCGCGGGGGGATGAGCAGTTCTTC.

In its sample, this clonotype was seen a few times. This chain links TRBV12-3 or TRBV12-4 with TRBJ2-1; D might be TRBD2 (6 bases). Trimming pared 1 base from V and 3 bases from J, leaving 16 bases between. This CDR3 is built from 17 residues. CDR3 sequence (DNA): TGTGCCAGCAGTTTAGACCCTCTAGCGAGAAACTACAATGAGCAGTTCTTC. This gives the protein CASSLDPLARNYNEQFF.

Only a few counts were recorded for this clonotype. The chain employs TRBV20-1 and TRBJ2-5, with TRBD1 as a possible D gene (8 bases). CDR1 is DFQATT, CDR2 SNEGSKA, per germline (reference sequence). Between the trimmed V and J ends, which lost 6 bases and 5 bases, there was a span of 16 bases. The CDR3 has 13 residues. CDR3 coding DNA: TGCAGTGCACAGGGGGGGGGCAGGGAGACCCAGTACTTC. Amino acid sequence: CSAQGGGRETQYF.

This chain links TRBV28 with TRBJ2-2, with D perhaps TRBD1 or TRBD2 (6 bases each). Per the germline V gene, CDR1 is MDHEN and CDR2 is SYDVKM. V was pared by 10 bases and J by 9 bases, with 15 bases between. The CDR3 is 12 amino acids. This CDR3 reads CATSPGARELFF. CDR3 coding DNA: TGTGCCACATCACCGGGGGCCAGGGAGCTGTTTTTT.